This TCR beta chain was documented in a study of cytomegalovirus exposure and HLA in healthy donors listed by TCRdb under 2017. For the wider study: An earlier analysis of 587 of the donors reported 276 Gb of sequence data and 117 million unique TCR beta sequences obtained from some 200 million T cells. An early release covering 550 to 700 HLA-typed donors comprised about 310 gigabases of sequencing data and tens of millions of unique TCR sequences. Of the 350 to 400 genotyped donors, around 81% fell in the genetic ancestry cluster associated with self-reported Caucasian donors. The study aimed to test whether cataloging public T cell receptors could reveal signatures of past pathogen exposure. The study used immunosequencing to profile the T cell repertoires of under 700 subjects and linked those repertoires to cytomegalovirus serostatus. A separate validation cohort of 100 to 150 different subjects was used in addition to the roughly 640-subject first cohort. To predict cytomegalovirus infection status, the study brought together high-throughput TCR immunosequencing, statistical association of individual TCRs with disease status, and machine learning. A later analysis re-analyzed previously published TCR beta repertoires from roughly 630 donors and added high-resolution HLA genotyping to study TCR occurrence patterns. Rather than using new phenotypic data, the later analysis identified candidate immune exposures from TCR beta sequences and from how often those sequences occurred across donors. In an earlier analysis of about 590 of the donors, high-throughput TCR beta sequencing was used to judge whether each TCR beta V gene segment behaved as functional or pseudogenic. Donor age, sex, ethnicity and CMV serostatus were compiled alongside the repertoire data. In a later genetic analysis, genome-wide SNP genotypes for about three fifths of the roughly 670 donors were used, and that subset was treated as a discovery cohort. All discovery cohort repertoires had been generated using a single sequencing platform. HLA typing covered class I and class II loci at four-digit resolution. Typing coverage varied by locus: roughly 629-640 donors for A, B, C, DRB1 and DQB1; roughly 510 for DQA1; more than 600 for DPA1; roughly 450 for DPB1. A few DR-DQ haplotypes were treated as single units for association and clustering because of strong linkage in the cohort. Among 300 to 500 genotyped donors of the cohort, an average of roughly 230,000 unique TCR beta nucleotide sequences was sequenced per donor, of which about 18% were non-productive.

With regard to this clone: The antigen it binds to is not known. Per-nucleotide qualities are absent, and no much larger clonotype sits a single base away.

The germline V gene specifies SNHLY as CDR1 and FYNNEI as CDR2. The CDR3 numbers 14 residues from cysteine through phenylalanine. CDR3 DNA is the only sequence kept; it has 42 bases, read in frame from the first base. V drops 6 bases and J drops 7 bases, leaving 13 bases in between. Library preparation employed the immunoSEQ multiplex PCR assay. The multiplex PCR relied on a mix of 60 forward primers for TCR Vbeta segments and 13 reverse primers for TCR Jbeta segments. The CDR3 region of rearranged TCR beta genes was amplified from genomic DNA with a multiplex PCR assay. Amplified TCR beta libraries were sequenced as 87-base-pair reads on the Illumina HiSeq System. The original methods were these. Across the 640 or so repertoires, a later analysis counted some 81 million unique TCR beta chains, about 10 million of which were shared by at least two donors. Raw reads were error-corrected and collapsed into unique sequences with a nearest-neighbor algorithm that merged closely related sequences to remove PCR and sequencing errors. V, D and J gene segments were assigned by aligning CDR3 sequences to IMGT reference sequences. Each retained sequence needed at least a six-nucleotide match to both a V gene segment and a J gene segment. Rearrangements were classified as productive when the CDR3 lacked stop codons and remained in frame with V and J, and all other rearrangements were classified as non-productive. Following IMGT convention, CDR3 was defined as the stretch from the second conserved V-encoded cysteine up to the conserved J-encoded phenylalanine. Sequences without an unambiguous match to a single V gene segment were excluded from the earlier analysis of a few hundred of the donors. In an earlier analysis of several hundred of the donors, V segments were called functional above 56.7% productive rearrangements and were called segregating when the between-donor standard deviation exceeded 5%. A statistical classification framework was built for diagnosing cytomegalovirus status from the catalog of TCR beta chain sequences. V and J gene assignment, in a later analysis, came from comparing TCR nucleotide sequences with IMGT/GENE-DB human TR gene sequences. A later analysis assigned CDR3 sequences and most-parsimonious VDJ recombination scenarios with the TCRdist pipeline. In a later analysis, each TCR beta chain was defined by its CDR3 amino acid sequence together with its V-gene family, and reads without a unique V-gene family were excluded. In a later analysis, 450 to 600 highly shared, low-generation-probability nucleotide sequences were removed to address suspected cross-contamination and a sequencing artifact. For each public chain, a later analysis derived a clonal expansion index from normalized ranks of inferred template counts within each repertoire. A later analysis computed generation probabilities with a VDJ recombination model fitted to out-of-frame rearrangements, and checked the results against IGoR. Hypergeometric tests were used in a later analysis to score TCR-TCR, TCR-HLA and TCR-CMV co-occurrence, with a repertoire-size bias correction applied to the TCR pairs. False discovery rates were estimated in a later analysis by permuting HLA or CMV assignments 20 times. In a later analysis, co-occurring TCRs were grouped using DBSCAN, with TCRdist sequence similarity added in when clustering inside HLA-allele-positive subsets. Co-occurrence clustering excluded repertoires with fewer than 30,000 or more than 120,000 public chains, plus five with anomalous nucleotide sharing. TCRdb carries this immuneACCESS record with in-frame sequences only. Its versions omit some clonotypes, under half of them owing to an unresolved V gene in the studies checked, with the rest unexplained. Clonal size and the V and J genes are those of that table, whereas D and trimming came from the DNA. The sample table records around 170,000 clones; approximately 81% of these occur just once. Of the sample, around 3.9% is held by the ten largest clones.

Broader findings and caveats from the paper: Presence/absence analyses assumed roughly uniform sequencing depth across donors, an assumption that may not hold. The 87-base-pair reads could not distinguish some IMGT-functional V segments, including TRBV6-2 and TRBV6-3, so those segments were excluded. A cluster of highly shared sequence variants was judged likely to represent a technical artifact of the sequencing pipeline. In both the original and validation cohorts, the classifier was reported to diagnose cytomegalovirus status with high specificity and sensitivity. Compared with the approximately 670-donor mean, donors in an Asian-associated ancestry cluster had fewer N-insertions in productive TCRs, according to a later genetic analysis. A further reported finding was that TCR beta sequences accurately predicted the HLA-A and HLA-B alleles for most subjects in the first cohort. Linkage disequilibrium might explain the correlated functional status among segregating V segments, but an unknown experimental factor could not be excluded. The study gave a list of about 170 TCR beta chains associated with cytomegalovirus. According to a later analysis, parvovirus B19, influenza, CMV and Epstein-Barr virus appeared linked to several top co-occurrence clusters. When HLA alleles, especially DR and DQ, strongly co-occurred, attributing TCR associations to individual alleles was difficult. A few of the identified cytomegalovirus-associated TCR beta chains were confirmed in vitro to be specific for cytomegalovirus antigens. V-gene and J-gene trimming of TCR beta chains was associated with a missense DCLRE1C variant in a later genetic analysis, and the association was replicated in an independent cohort. Because counts were too low, seventeen rarely observed V segments, including chromosome 9 orphons, were excluded from the earlier analysis of roughly 580 of the donors. In a later analysis, TCR association rates were found to vary across HLA loci, with the most associated TCRs seen for DRB1 alleles and the fewest for HLA-C alleles. In this cohort, only TCR beta chains were sequenced, and detectable features were limited by the absence of alpha or paired-chain data. Most CMV-associated TCR beta chains appeared to be HLA-restricted in a later analysis, and the HLA associations seemed to be driven largely by CMV exposure. In a later analysis, HLA-associated TCR beta chains showed more clonal expansion and lower generation probabilities than non-associated chains that were equally common. The authors suggested that the approach could potentially be generalized to other disease states and immunological phenotypes. In an earlier analysis of 587 of the donors, most TCR beta V segments appeared in productive rearrangements about 90% or about 30% of the time, broadly matching IMGT annotations. In a later analysis, 15,000 to 20,000 TCR beta sequences were associated with specific HLA alleles at a false discovery rate of 0.05. For the cohort, immune exposure information was limited to CMV serostatus. HLA typing was unavailable for some donors at each locus, so association tests used only the typed subset. Most TCR sequences were seen in very few donors, while some public TCRs were found in many individuals.

The cohort comprised hundreds of healthy bone marrow donors. Cohort members were all nominally healthy when sampled, although unrecorded immune exposures were likely present. The donor was CMV seronegative and belonged to the group of 352 seronegative cohort members. Each donor provided a peripheral blood sample, and peripheral blood mononuclear cells were used for TCR beta sequencing. Genomic DNA was extracted from the blood cell samples with the Qiagen DNeasy Blood Extraction Kit. The sequence is built from TRBV2 and TRBJ1-6, with a weak D call of TRBD1 (5 bases match). The sequenced sample consisted of PBMCs. This receptor was taken from a man aged 50-59 years in good health and CMV-seronegative. The CDR3 amino acid sequence is: CASSTGQPNSPLHF. The DNA sequence is as follows: TGTGCCAGCAGCACCGGACAACCGAATTCACCCCTCCACTTT.